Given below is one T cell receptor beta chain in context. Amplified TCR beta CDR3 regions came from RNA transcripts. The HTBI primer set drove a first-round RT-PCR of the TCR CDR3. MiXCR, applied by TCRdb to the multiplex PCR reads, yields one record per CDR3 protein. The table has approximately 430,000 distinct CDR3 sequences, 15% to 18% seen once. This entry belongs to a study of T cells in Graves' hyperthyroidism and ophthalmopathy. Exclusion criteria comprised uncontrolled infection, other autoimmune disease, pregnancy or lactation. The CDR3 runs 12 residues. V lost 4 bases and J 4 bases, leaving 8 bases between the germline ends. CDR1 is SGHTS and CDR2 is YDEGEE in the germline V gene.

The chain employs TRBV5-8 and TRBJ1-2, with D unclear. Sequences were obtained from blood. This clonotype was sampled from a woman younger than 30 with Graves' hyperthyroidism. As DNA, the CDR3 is TGTGCCAGCAGCCCACGAGGCTATGGCTACACCTTC. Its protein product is CASSPRGYGYTF.